These T cell receptor beta chains were read from a single sample in a study of blood T cell repertoires in COVID-19. The repertoire was sequenced with immunoSEQ multiplex PCR; TCRdb's copy has only in-frame clones and lacks some. The table shows around 130,000 clones, with around nine tenths occurring only once. The sequencing input was peripheral blood. These receptors originate from a woman between 50 and 59 years old with acute or convalescent COVID-19. Both conserved end residues are part of each CDR3. A D gene is named only where the DNA matches it firmly. A row's size may be missing; if present it is once, few, many or a size class.

v_call	d_call	clone_size	j_call	cdr3_aa	cdr3_nt
TRBV11-1	NA	NA	TRBJ1-5	CASSAGYSNQPQHF	TGTGCCAGCAGCGCGGGGTATAGCAATCAGCCCCAGCATTTT
TRBV7-6	TRBD2	NA	TRBJ2-2	CASSHWTSGNTGELFF	TGTGCCAGCAGCCACTGGACTAGCGGAAACACCGGGGAGCTGTTTTTT
TRBV6-2/TRBV6-3	NA	NA	TRBJ2-1	CASSPGHHYNEQFF	TGTGCCAGCAGTCCGGGTCATCACTACAATGAGCAGTTCTTC
TRBV4-1	TRBD1	NA	TRBJ1-2	CASSQVRPTGGGDGYTF	TGCGCCAGCAGCCAAGTTCGGCCCACAGGGGGCGGGGATGGCTACACCTTC
TRBV29-1	TRBD1	once	TRBJ2-7	CSAGTDPHEQYF	TGCAGCGCCGGGACAGATCCCCACGAGCAGTACTTC
TRBV10-1	TRBD1	NA	TRBJ2-7	CASSSDRYNPYEQYF	TGCGCCAGCAGTTCGGACAGGTACAATCCCTACGAGCAGTACTTC
TRBV5-1	TRBD1	NA	TRBJ1-2	CASRASGTVNFYGYTF	TGCGCCAGCAGGGCATCCGGGACAGTAAACTTCTATGGCTACACCTTC
TRBV11-3	NA	NA	TRBJ1-6	CASSLRESSPLHF	TGTGCCAGCAGCTTAAGAGAATCTTCACCCCTCCACTTT
TRBV19	NA	NA	TRBJ2-3	CASSIRSDTQYF	TGTGCCAGTAGTATCAGGTCAGATACGCAGTATTTT
TRBV11-3	NA	NA	TRBJ1-2	CASSTGWESGYTF	TGTGCCAGCAGCACGGGATGGGAGAGTGGCTACACCTTC
TRBV4-2	NA	NA	TRBJ2-3	CASSQAQGITDTQYF	TGTGCCAGCAGCCAAGCCCAGGGGATCACAGATACGCAGTATTTT
TRBV2	NA	many	TRBJ1-2	CASTLSLDGYTF	TGTGCCAGCACTCTTTCCCTAGACGGCTACACCTTC
TRBV19	NA	once	TRBJ2-7	CASRRTEDAFYEQYF	TGTGCCAGTAGAAGGACGGAGGACGCTTTCTACGAGCAGTACTTC
TRBV11-3	NA	NA	TRBJ2-5	CASSRDYGGETQYF	TGTGCCAGCAGCCGCGACTATGGAGGGGAGACCCAGTACTTC
TRBV2	NA	NA	TRBJ1-3	CASTEYRATDTIYF	TGTGCCAGCACCGAGTACAGGGCCACGGACACCATATATTTT
TRBV10-3	NA	NA	TRBJ1-1	CAISVGQQGNTEAFF	TGTGCCATCAGTGTGGGACAACAAGGGAACACTGAAGCTTTCTTT
TRBV27	TRBD1	once	TRBJ1-2	CASSPQGARGYTF	TGTGCCAGCAGCCCACAGGGGGCCCGTGGCTACACCTTC
TRBV9	NA	NA	TRBJ1-4	CASSMTGGEKLFF	TGTGCCAGCAGCATGACGGGCGGGGAAAAACTGTTTTTT
TRBV7-2	TRBD1	NA	TRBJ2-7	CASSFSGTGSHEQYF	TGTGCCAGCAGCTTCTCCGGGACAGGGAGCCACGAGCAGTACTTC
TRBV24-1	NA	NA	TRBJ1-2	CATSDPSPQGNYGYTF	TGTGCCACCAGTGACCCCTCGCCCCAGGGGAACTATGGCTACACCTTC
TRBV7-2	TRBD1	NA	TRBJ1-2	CASSPQGDPRGYTF	TGTGCCAGCAGCCCCCAGGGGGACCCTCGAGGCTACACCTTC
TRBV9	NA	NA	TRBJ2-2	CASSVGEPGELFF	TGTGCCAGCAGCGTCGGGGAACCCGGGGAGCTGTTTTTT
TRBV6-1	NA	NA	TRBJ1-1	CASSEVEGEKAFF	TGTGCCAGCAGTGAAGTCGAGGGAGAGAAAGCTTTCTTT
TRBV5-1	TRBD2	NA	TRBJ2-5	CASSFVLAGETQYF	TGCGCCAGCAGCTTCGTACTAGCGGGGGAGACCCAGTACTTC
TRBV7-2	TRBD1	few	TRBJ1-4	CASSSDRDGEKLFF	TGTGCCAGCAGCTCGGACAGGGACGGTGAAAAACTGTTTTTT
TRBV14	NA	NA	TRBJ2-2	CASSQDAPIPSTGELFF	TGTGCCAGCAGCCAAGATGCCCCAATCCCTAGCACCGGGGAGCTGTTTTTT
TRBV19	NA	NA	TRBJ2-5	CASSGDDRQGETQYF	TGTGCCAGTAGTGGTGACGACAGGCAGGGGGAGACCCAGTACTTC
TRBV10-3	NA	NA	TRBJ2-2	CAISDAGRTGELFF	TGTGCCATCAGTGATGCGGGGCGAACCGGGGAGCTGTTTTTT
TRBV18	NA	once	TRBJ2-5	CASSPPGTPQETQYF	TGTGCCAGCTCACCACCCGGGACACCTCAAGAGACCCAGTACTTC